This T cell receptor beta chain was profiled in a study of T cell responses to AZD1222 COVID-19 vaccine. Whole-study results and caveats: Compared with day 0, the breadth and depth of the Spike-specific TCR repertoire rose significantly after two doses of AZD1222. Donors were mostly white British, more females; clonal diversity possibly underestimated. Unmutated variant regions reportedly attract nearly half of all spike-specific TCRs.

As concerns this clone: Its antigen is not identified.

Sequencing used immunoSEQ multiplex PCR; TCRdb keeps in-frame clones, though not all of them. The sample contains about 130,000 clones, 88% of which appear only once. The ends lost 3 bases at V and 6 bases at J; junction bases unmatched: 3. Germline V gene data show CDR1 as SGHTA and CDR2 as FQGNSA. CDR3 length equals 15 residues. This TCR derives from an adult in good health. The chain carries TRBV7-2 and TRBJ2-2; 11 bases line up with TRBD2. Source: peripheral blood, taken on day 0 of MenACWY control vaccination. Here the CDR3 reads CASSLRLAGPGELFF. The CDR3 bases are TGTGCCAGCAGCTTGAGACTAGCGGGACCCGGGGAGCTGTTTTTT.